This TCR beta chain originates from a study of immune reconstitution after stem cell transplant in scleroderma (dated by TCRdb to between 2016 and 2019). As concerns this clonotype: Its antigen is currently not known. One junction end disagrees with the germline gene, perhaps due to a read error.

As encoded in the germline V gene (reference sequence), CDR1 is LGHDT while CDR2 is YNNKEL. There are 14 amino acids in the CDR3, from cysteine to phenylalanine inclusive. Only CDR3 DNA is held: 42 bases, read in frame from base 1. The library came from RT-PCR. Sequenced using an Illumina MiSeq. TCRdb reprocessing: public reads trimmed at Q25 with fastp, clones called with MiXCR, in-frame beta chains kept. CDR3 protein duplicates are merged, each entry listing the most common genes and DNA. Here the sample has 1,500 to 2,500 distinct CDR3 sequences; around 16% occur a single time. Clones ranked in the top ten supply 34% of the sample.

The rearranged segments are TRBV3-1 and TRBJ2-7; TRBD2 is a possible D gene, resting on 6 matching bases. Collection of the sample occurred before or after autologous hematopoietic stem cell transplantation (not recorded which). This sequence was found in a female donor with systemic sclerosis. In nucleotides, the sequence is TGTGCCAGCAGCACCGGGGACTTCTCCTACGAGCAGTGCTTC. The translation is CASSTGDFSYEQCF.